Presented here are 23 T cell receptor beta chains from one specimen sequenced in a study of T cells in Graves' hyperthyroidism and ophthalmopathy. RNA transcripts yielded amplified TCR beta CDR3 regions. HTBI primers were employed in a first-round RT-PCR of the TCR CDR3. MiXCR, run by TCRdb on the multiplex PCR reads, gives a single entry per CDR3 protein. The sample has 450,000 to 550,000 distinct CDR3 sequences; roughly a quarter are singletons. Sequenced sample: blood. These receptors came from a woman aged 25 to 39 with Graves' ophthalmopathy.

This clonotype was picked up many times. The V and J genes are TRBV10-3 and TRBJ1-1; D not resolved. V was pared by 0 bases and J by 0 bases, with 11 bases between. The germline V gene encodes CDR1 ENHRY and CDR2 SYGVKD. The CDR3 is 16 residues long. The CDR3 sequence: CAISESSEGMNTEAFF. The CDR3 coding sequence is TGTGCCATCAGTGAGTCGAGTGAGGGTATGAACACTGAAGCTTTCTTT.

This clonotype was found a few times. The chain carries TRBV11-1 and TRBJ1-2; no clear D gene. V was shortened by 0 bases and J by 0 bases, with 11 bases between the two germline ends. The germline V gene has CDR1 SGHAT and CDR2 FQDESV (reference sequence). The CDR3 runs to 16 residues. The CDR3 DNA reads TGTGCCAGCAGCTTAGCAGCTCGGGCACCTAACTATGGCTACACCTTC. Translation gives CASSLAARAPNYGYTF.

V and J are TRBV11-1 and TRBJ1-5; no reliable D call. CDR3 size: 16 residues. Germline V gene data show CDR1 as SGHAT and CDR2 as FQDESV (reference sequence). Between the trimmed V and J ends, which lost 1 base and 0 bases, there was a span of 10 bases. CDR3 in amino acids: CASSLGAGDSNQPQHF. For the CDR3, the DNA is TGTGCCAGCAGCTTAGGTGCCGGAGATAGCAATCAGCCCCAGCATTTT.

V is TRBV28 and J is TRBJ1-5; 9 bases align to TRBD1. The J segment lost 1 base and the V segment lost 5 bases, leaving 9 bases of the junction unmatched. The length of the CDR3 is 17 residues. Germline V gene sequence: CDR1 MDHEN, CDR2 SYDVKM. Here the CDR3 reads CASSGHGQGTSNQPQHF. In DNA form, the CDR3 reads TGTGCCAGCAGTGGGCATGGACAGGGGACGAGCAATCAGCCCCAGCATTTT.

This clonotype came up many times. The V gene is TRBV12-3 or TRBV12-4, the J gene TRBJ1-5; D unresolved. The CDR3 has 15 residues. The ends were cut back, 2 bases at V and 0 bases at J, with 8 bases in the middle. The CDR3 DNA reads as TGTGCCAGCAGTTTACAGGTTCATAGCAATCAGCCCCAGCATTTT. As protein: CASSLQVHSNQPQHF.

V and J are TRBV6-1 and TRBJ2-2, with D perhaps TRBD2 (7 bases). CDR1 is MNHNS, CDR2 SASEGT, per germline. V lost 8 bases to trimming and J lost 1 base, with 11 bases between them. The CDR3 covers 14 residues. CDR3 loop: CASGGAGNTGELFF. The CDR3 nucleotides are TGTGCCAGCGGGGGGGCGGGGAACACCGGGGAGCTGTTTTTT.

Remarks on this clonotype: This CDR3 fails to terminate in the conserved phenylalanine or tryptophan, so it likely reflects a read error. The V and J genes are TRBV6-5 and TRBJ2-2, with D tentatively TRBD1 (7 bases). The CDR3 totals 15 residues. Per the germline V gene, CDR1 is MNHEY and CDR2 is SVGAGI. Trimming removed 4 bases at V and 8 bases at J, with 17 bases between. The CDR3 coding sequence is TGTGCCAGCAGTTCGAACAGGGGAGGCACGGGGGAGCTGTTTTGT. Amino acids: CASSSNRGGTGELFC.

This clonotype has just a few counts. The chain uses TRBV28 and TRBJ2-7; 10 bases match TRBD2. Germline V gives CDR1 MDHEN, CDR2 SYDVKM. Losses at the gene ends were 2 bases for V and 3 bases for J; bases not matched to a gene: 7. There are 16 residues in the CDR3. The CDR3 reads CASSLPSGSGSYEQYF. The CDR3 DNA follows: TGTGCCAGCAGTTTACCTAGCGGGAGTGGGAGCTACGAGCAGTACTTC.

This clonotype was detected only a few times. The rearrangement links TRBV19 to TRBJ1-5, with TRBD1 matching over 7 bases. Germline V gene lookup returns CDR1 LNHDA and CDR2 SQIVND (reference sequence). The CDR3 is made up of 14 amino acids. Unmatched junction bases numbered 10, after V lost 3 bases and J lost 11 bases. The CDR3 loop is CASSIPRQGRAQHF. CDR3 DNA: TGTGCCAGTAGTATCCCTCGACAGGGCCGGGCCCAGCATTTT.

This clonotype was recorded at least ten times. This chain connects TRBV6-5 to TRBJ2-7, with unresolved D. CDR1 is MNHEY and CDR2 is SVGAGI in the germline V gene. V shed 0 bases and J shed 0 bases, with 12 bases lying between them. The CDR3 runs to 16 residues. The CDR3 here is CASSYSTRQPSYEQYF. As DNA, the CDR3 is TGTGCCAGCAGTTACTCGACACGCCAACCCTCCTACGAGCAGTACTTC.

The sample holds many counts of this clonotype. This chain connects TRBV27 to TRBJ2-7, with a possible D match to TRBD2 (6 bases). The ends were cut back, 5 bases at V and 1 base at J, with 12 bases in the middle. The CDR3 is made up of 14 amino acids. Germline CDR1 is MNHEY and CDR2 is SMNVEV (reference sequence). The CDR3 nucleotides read TGTGCCAGCAGTCCGGTAGCGGCTTCCTACGAGCAGTACTTC. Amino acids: CASSPVAASYEQYF.

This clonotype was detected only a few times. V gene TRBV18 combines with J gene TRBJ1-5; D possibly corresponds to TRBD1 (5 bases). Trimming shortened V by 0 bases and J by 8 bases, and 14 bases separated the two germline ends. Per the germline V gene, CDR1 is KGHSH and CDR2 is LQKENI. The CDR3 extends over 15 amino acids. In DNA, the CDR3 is TGTGCCAGCTCACCACCGGGGGTTCTTAATGAGCCCCAGCATTTT. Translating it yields CASSPPGVLNEPQHF.

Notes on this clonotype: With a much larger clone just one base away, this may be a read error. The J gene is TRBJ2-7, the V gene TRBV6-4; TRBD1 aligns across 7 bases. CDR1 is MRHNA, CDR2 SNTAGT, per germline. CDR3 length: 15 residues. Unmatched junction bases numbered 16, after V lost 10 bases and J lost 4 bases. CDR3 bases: TGTGCCATCTGTGACCCCAGGACAGGATTATACGAGCAGTACTTC. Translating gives CAICDPRTGLYEQYF.

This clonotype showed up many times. For the CDR3, the DNA is TGTGCCAGCAGCACCAGGCGCAACCAAGAGACCCAGTACTTC. Protein product: CASSTRRNQETQYF. The V gene is TRBV28, the J gene TRBJ2-5; D is uncertain. V lost 6 bases and J lost 0, with 11 bases in between. Germline values: CDR1 MDHEN, CDR2 SYDVKM. This CDR3 region has 14 residues.

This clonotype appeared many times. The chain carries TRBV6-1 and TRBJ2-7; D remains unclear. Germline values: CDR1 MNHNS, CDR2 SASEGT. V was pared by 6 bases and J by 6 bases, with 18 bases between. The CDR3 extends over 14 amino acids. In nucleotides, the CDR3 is TGTGCCAGCAGGCGCGGTGACAACCGTGTCGAGCAGTACTTC. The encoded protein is CASRRGDNRVEQYF.

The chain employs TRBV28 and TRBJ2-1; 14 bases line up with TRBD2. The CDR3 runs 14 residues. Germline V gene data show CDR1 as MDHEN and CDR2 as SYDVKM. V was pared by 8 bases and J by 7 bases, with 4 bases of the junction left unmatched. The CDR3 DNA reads TGTGCCAGCCGAAGGACTAGCGGGGGGAATGAGCAGTTCTTC. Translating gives CASRRTSGGNEQFF.

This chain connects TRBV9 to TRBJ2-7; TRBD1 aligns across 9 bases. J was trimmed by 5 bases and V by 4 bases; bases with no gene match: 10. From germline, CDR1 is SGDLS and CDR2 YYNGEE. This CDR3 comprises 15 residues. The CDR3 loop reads CASSPEGTGMHEQYF. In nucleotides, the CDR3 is TGTGCCAGCAGCCCAGAGGGGACAGGGATGCACGAGCAGTACTTC.

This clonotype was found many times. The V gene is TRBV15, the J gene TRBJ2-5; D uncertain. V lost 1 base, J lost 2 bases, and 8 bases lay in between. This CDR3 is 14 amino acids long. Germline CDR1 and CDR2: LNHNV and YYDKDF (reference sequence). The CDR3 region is CATSRGNEQETQYF. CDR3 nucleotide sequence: TGTGCCACCAGCAGAGGGAACGAGCAAGAGACCCAGTACTTC.

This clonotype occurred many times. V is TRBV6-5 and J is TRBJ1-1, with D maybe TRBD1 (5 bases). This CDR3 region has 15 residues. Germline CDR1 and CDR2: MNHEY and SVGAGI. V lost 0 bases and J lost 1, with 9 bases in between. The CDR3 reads CASSYSPGENTEAFF. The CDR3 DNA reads TGTGCCAGCAGTTACTCGCCGGGGGAGAACACTGAAGCTTTCTTT.

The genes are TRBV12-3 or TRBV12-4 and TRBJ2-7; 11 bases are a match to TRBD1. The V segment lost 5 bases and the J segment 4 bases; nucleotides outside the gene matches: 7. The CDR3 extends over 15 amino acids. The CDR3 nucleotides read TGTGCCAGCAGTGGGGGACAGGGGGTCCCGTACGAGCAGTACTTC. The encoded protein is CASSGGQGVPYEQYF.

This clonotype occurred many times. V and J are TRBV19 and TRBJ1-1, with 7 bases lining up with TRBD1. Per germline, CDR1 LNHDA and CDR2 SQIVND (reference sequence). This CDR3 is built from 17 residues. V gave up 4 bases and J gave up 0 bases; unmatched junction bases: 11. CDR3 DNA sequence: TGTGCCAGTAGTACCATCGACAGGGAAAGGATGAACACTGAAGCTTTCTTT. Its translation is CASSTIDRERMNTEAFF. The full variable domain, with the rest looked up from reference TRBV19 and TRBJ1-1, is DGGITQSPKYLFRKEGQNVTLSCEQNLNHDAMYWYRQDPGQGLRLIYYSQIVNDFQKGDIAEGYSVSREKKESFPLTVTSAQKNPTAFYLCASSTIDRERMNTEAFFGQGTRLTVV.

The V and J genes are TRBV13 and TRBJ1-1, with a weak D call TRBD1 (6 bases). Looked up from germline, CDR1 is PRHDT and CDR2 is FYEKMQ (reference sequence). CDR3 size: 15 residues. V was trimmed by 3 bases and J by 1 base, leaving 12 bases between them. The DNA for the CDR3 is TGTGCCAGCAGCTTCCGGGGGCAGGGGAACACTGAAGCTTTCTTT. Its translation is CASSFRGQGNTEAFF.

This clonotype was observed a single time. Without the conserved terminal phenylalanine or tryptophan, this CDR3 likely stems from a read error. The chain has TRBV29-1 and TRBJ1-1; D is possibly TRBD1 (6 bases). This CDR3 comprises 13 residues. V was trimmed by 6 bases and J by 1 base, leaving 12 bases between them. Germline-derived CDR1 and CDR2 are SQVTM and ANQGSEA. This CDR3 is CSVRQDPNTEAFY. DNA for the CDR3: TGCAGCGTACGACAGGATCCGAACACTGAAGCTTTCTAT.